This T cell receptor beta chain was observed in a study of monozygotic twins with inflammatory bowel disease. Comments on this clonotype: Antigen specificity is unknown.

CDR1 is SGDLS and CDR2 is YYNGEE in the germline V gene. The CDR3 consists of 15 residues. The authors ran two nested PCRs of about 16 and 10 cycles on TCRalpha and TCRbeta cDNA. One entry per CDR3 protein, without DNA, is what TCRdb gives after re-calling the 5' RACE reads. In total, the table holds approximately 380,000 distinct CDR3 sequences. Study results and limitations: Differing immunosuppressive treatments may have added variability to patient repertoires. Evidence did not back any single strong signal or clonotype linked to IBD.

The chain has TRBV9 and TRBJ2-7; without DNA, the TCRdb call of TRBD1 cannot be checked. The TCR originated in a human donor with ulcerative colitis or Crohn's disease, or a healthy co-twin of an affected twin (not recorded which). The sample was blood. CDR3 residues: CASSPRDRASSEQYF.